These T cell receptor beta chains were read from a single sample in a study of shared clonotypes between healthy human individuals. Repertoires were generated with immunoSEQ multiplex PCR, while TCRdb's copy carries only in-frame clones and drops some. The data show nearly 1 million clones, approximately 80% seen once. Sequencing used memory CD4+ T cells sorted from blood. These receptor sequences come from a man younger than 30 in good health. Both conserved end residues are part of each CDR3. D genes are given only for firm matches. Size values are once, few and many counts, or a class for expanded clones, and some rows have none.

clone size,V gene,D gene,J gene,CDR3 protein,CDR3 DNA
few,TRBV29-1,TRBD1,TRBJ1-4,CSVGTGGWGEKLFF,TGCAGCGTTGGGACAGGGGGATGGGGTGAAAAACTGTTTTTT
.,TRBV6-5,.,TRBJ1-1,CASSSLEKGQGSAFF,TGTGCCAGCAGTTCCCTCGAAAAGGGTCAGGGCTCAGCTTTCTTT
.,TRBV28,.,TRBJ1-6,CASSFGQYNSPLHF,TGTGCCAGCAGTTTCGGGCAGTATAATTCACCCCTCCACTTT
.,TRBV23-1,TRBD2,TRBJ2-7,CASSRGLAGTYEQYF,TGCGCCAGCAGTCGGGGACTAGCGGGGACCTACGAGCAGTACTTC
.,TRBV4-1,.,TRBJ2-7,CASSHRPADRREQYF,TGCGCCAGCAGCCACCGACCTGCGGACAGAAGGGAGCAGTACTTC
few,TRBV5-1,TRBD1,TRBJ1-6,CASMETGFNSPLHF,TGCGCCAGCATGGAGACAGGGTTTAATTCACCCCTCCACTTT
.,TRBV9,TRBD2,TRBJ2-5,CASSVGGTSGSETQYF,TGTGCCAGCAGCGTAGGGGGGACTAGCGGGAGTGAGACCCAGTACTTC
.,TRBV10-2,TRBD2,TRBJ2-1,CASQSGRNEQFF,TGCGCCAGTCAGAGCGGGAGAAATGAGCAGTTCTTC
once,TRBV7-6,.,TRBJ2-3,CASSRSPGRGISTDTQYF,TGTGCCAGCAGCCGCTCCCCTGGTCGCGGGATTAGCACAGATACGCAGTATTTT
.,TRBV29-1,.,TRBJ2-1,CSVEDSRARANEQFF,TGCAGCGTTGAAGATAGTCGCGCGCGCGCGAATGAGCAGTTCTTC
once,TRBV5-4,TRBD2,TRBJ2-5,CASSFGLAAQETQYF,TGTGCCAGCAGCTTTGGACTAGCTGCACAAGAGACCCAGTACTTC
.,TRBV11-3,.,TRBJ2-1,CASSSGGEQFF,TGTGCCAGCAGCTCCGGGGGTGAGCAGTTCTTC
.,TRBV19,.,TRBJ2-1,CASSPSVFSSGEQFF,TGTGCCAGTAGTCCCTCAGTGTTCAGTAGCGGCGAGCAGTTCTTC
.,TRBV9,.,TRBJ1-1,CASSVAPETGAFF,TGTGCCAGCAGCGTAGCCCCAGAGACCGGAGCTTTCTTT
.,TRBV30,.,TRBJ1-6,CAWRTGGNSPLHF,TGTGCCTGGAGAACAGGTGGTAATTCACCCCTCCACTTT
.,TRBV7-2,.,TRBJ1-2,CASSLGPGHTF,TGTGCCAGCAGCTTAGGGCCAGGACACACCTTC
.,TRBV6-1,TRBD2,TRBJ2-7,CASSVLAGGHEQYF,TGTGCCAGCAGCGTACTAGCGGGGGGACACGAGCAGTACTTC
.,TRBV12-5,TRBD1,TRBJ1-4,CASGLVPIGGIEKLFF,TGTGCTAGTGGTTTGGTTCCGATAGGGGGCATTGAAAAACTGTTTTTT
.,TRBV6-1,.,TRBJ2-5,CASSELLAGETQYF,TGTGCCAGCAGTGAGTTGCTAGCAGGAGAGACCCAGTACTTC
.,TRBV7-2,TRBD2,TRBJ2-1,CASSSLIRKTSGHNEQFF,TGTGCCAGCAGCTCCTTAATTAGAAAGACTAGCGGTCACAATGAGCAGTTCTTC
.,TRBV6-1,.,TRBJ2-2,CAGGTGDPGELFF,TGTGCCGGGGGGACGGGGGACCCCGGGGAGCTGTTTTTT
.,TRBV2,TRBD2,TRBJ2-1,CASSQGGLAGGEQFF,TGTGCCAGCAGTCAAGGGGGACTAGCGGGAGGAGAGCAGTTCTTC
.,TRBV6-6,TRBD2,TRBJ2-2,CASSTGGNIAGELFF,TGTGCCAGCAGTACGGGGGGAAACATAGCCGGGGAGCTGTTTTTT
.,TRBV7-2,.,TRBJ2-3,CASSLSTSYADTQYF,TGTGCCAGCAGCTTAAGCACGAGCTATGCAGATACGCAGTATTTT
.,TRBV5-6,.,TRBJ1-1,CASSLVGEAFF,TGTGCCAGCAGCTTGGTTGGGGAAGCTTTCTTT
.,TRBV6-5,TRBD1,TRBJ1-1,CASIQTGGRTEAFF,TGTGCCAGCATTCAAACAGGGGGGAGAACTGAAGCTTTCTTT
once,TRBV6-1,.,TRBJ2-7,CASSIRDEQYF,TGTGCCAGCAGCATCAGGGACGAGCAGTACTTC
.,TRBV5-1,TRBD2,TRBJ2-1,CASSSPGLGSYNEQFF,TGCGCCAGCAGCTCACCGGGACTAGGCTCCTACAATGAGCAGTTCTTC
once,TRBV5-6,.,TRBJ2-3,CASSLTGRVSDTQYF,TGTGCCAGCAGCTTGACAGGGAGAGTCTCCGATACGCAGTATTTT
many,TRBV7-8,.,TRBJ1-2,CASSQINYGYTF,TGTGCCAGCAGCCAAATCAACTATGGCTACACCTTC
once,TRBV30,.,TRBJ1-1,CAWNQGGKTEAFF,TGTGCCTGGAATCAAGGGGGGAAGACTGAAGCTTTCTTT
.,TRBV5-6,.,TRBJ1-1,CASSLAGYEAFF,TGTGCCAGCAGCTTGGCCGGGTACGAAGCTTTCTTT
.,TRBV7-9,TRBD2,TRBJ2-2,CASSLSGSRTGELFF,TGTGCCAGCAGCCTTAGCGGGAGCCGCACCGGGGAGCTGTTTTTT
.,TRBV5-1,TRBD1,TRBJ1-6,CASSSGQAFETLHF,TGCGCCAGCAGCTCCGGACAGGCTTTTGAGACCCTCCACTTT
.,TRBV7-9,.,TRBJ1-5,CASSSGFSNQPQHF,TGTGCCAGCAGCTCAGGGTTTTCGAATCAGCCCCAGCATTTT
.,TRBV7-2,.,TRBJ2-7,CASSSGLGFEQYF,TGTGCCAGCAGCTCGGGACTTGGATTCGAGCAGTACTTC
once,TRBV28,.,TRBJ1-1,CASRASGNTEAFF,TGTGCCAGCAGAGCTTCGGGGAACACTGAAGCTTTCTTT
.,TRBV4-1,.,TRBJ2-3,CASRLVENTDTQYF,TGCGCCAGCAGGTTAGTGGAAAACACAGATACGCAGTATTTT
.,TRBV28,.,TRBJ2-1,CASSPRAGNYNEQFF,TGTGCCAGCAGCCCACGGGCGGGAAATTACAATGAGCAGTTCTTC